This record covers a single TCR beta chain. Its antigen has not been determined. Qualities for individual bases were not recorded, and no much larger clone is one base off. This record comes from a study of T cell changes during pregnancy in multiple sclerosis (dated by TCRdb to the late 2010s). Background for the entire study: The study examined how the T cell repertoire changed over the course of pregnancy in women with multiple sclerosis.

The library was produced with the immunoSEQ multiplex PCR assay. TCRdb obtained this table from immuneACCESS and retained in-frame rearrangements with V and J assigned. These tables miss some clones; where compared with another copy, unresolved V genes account for less than half of the shortfall, and the remainder is unexplained. The sample table contains around 50,000 clones; only one count was recorded for about 90% of them. Clones ranked in the top ten supply 0.55% to 0.65% of the sample. Taken from cysteine to phenylalanine, the CDR3 has 17 residues. The only DNA kept is the CDR3, 51 bases in frame from the first base. V has 11 bases trimmed and J has 1 base trimmed; junction bases matching no gene number 9. The germline V gene encodes CDR1 ENHRY and CDR2 SYGVKD.

The sample consisted of CD4+ T cells from peripheral blood mononuclear cells, taken after pregnancy. The sequence came from a female donor in good health, enrolled as a control in a pregnancy study. Recombination joined TRBV10-3 with TRBJ2-6, with 12 bases matching TRBD1. CDR3 protein: CAATGTGGSSGANVLTF. At the DNA level, the sequence is TGTGCCGCCACCGGGACAGGGGGCAGTTCTGGGGCCAACGTCCTGACTTTC.